The rows below give T cell receptor beta chains drawn from one sample of a study of T cell repertoires in ileal Crohn's disease. Some clones are missing from TCRdb's copy, which holds only in-frame ones; the method was immunoSEQ multiplex PCR. Altogether about 2,500 clones are present, 78% being singletons, with the ten largest covering approximately 22%. The sequencing sample was made of ileal tissue. The receptor source for this set is an adult with Crohn's disease. CDR3s include the opening cysteine and the closing phenylalanine or tryptophan. Each record gives: D gene, clone size, V gene, J gene, CDR3 protein, CDR3 DNA. The D gene is left open where the match is weak. The listing skips clone size in some rows; elsewhere it reads once, few, many or a size class.

D gene: TRBD2
clone size: few
V gene: TRBV11-3
J gene: TRBJ2-3
CDR3 protein: CASSRSGSGTDTQYF
CDR3 DNA: TGTGCCAGCAGTCGCAGCGGGAGTGGGACAGATACGCAGTATTTT

D gene: .
clone size: .
V gene: TRBV7-9
J gene: TRBJ1-5
CDR3 protein: CASSLGGRYDSNQPQHF
CDR3 DNA: TGTGCCAGCAGCTTAGGGGGGCGCTATGATAGCAATCAGCCCCAGCATTTT

D gene: TRBD1
clone size: few
V gene: TRBV9
J gene: TRBJ1-4
CDR3 protein: CASSAGTGDEKLFF
CDR3 DNA: TGTGCCAGCAGCGCCGGGACAGGGGATGAAAAACTGTTTTTT

D gene: .
clone size: .
V gene: TRBV5-1
J gene: TRBJ2-2
CDR3 protein: CASSRQDNTGELFF
CDR3 DNA: TGCGCCAGCAGCCGGCAGGATAACACCGGGGAGCTGTTTTTT

D gene: .
clone size: few
V gene: TRBV25-1
J gene: TRBJ2-2
CDR3 protein: CASSPGLSNTGELFF
CDR3 DNA: TGTGCCAGCTCTCCGGGACTCTCGAACACCGGGGAGCTGTTTTTT

D gene: .
clone size: few
V gene: TRBV4-1
J gene: TRBJ2-1
CDR3 protein: CASSQEKAVIYNEQFF
CDR3 DNA: TGCGCCAGCAGCCAAGAAAAAGCGGTAATCTACAATGAGCAGTTCTTC

D gene: .
clone size: .
V gene: TRBV5-5
J gene: TRBJ2-2
CDR3 protein: CASSYWTANDNAGELFF
CDR3 DNA: TGTGCCAGCAGTTACTGGACAGCGAACGATAACGCCGGGGAGCTGTTTTTT

D gene: .
clone size: .
V gene: TRBV14
J gene: TRBJ1-3
CDR3 protein: CASVLGNTIYF
CDR3 DNA: TGTGCCAGCGTCCTCGGAAACACCATATATTTT

D gene: .
clone size: .
V gene: TRBV19
J gene: TRBJ2-1
CDR3 protein: CASTGGNEQFF
CDR3 DNA: TGTGCCAGTACCGGGGGCAATGAGCAGTTCTTC

D gene: TRBD1
clone size: .
V gene: TRBV25-1
J gene: TRBJ2-3
CDR3 protein: CASSEPAGGLGTQDTQYF
CDR3 DNA: TGTGCCAGCAGTGAACCCGCAGGGGGCCTCGGAACACAAGATACGCAGTATTTT

D gene: .
clone size: .
V gene: TRBV25-1
J gene: TRBJ2-1
CDR3 protein: CASSVHISYNEQFF
CDR3 DNA: TGTGCCAGCAGTGTACATATCTCCTACAATGAGCAGTTCTTC

D gene: .
clone size: .
V gene: TRBV11-2
J gene: TRBJ2-1
CDR3 protein: CASSLRVSGGYENEQFF
CDR3 DNA: TGTGCCAGCAGCCTGCGTGTTTCAGGGGGGTATGAAAATGAGCAGTTCTTC

D gene: .
clone size: .
V gene: TRBV30
J gene: TRBJ2-2
CDR3 protein: CAWSPGGSGAGELFF
CDR3 DNA: TGTGCCTGGAGTCCTGGAGGGAGTGGGGCCGGGGAGCTGTTTTTT

D gene: TRBD1
clone size: once
V gene: TRBV10-3
J gene: TRBJ1-3
CDR3 protein: CAISPPGGDGNTIYF
CDR3 DNA: TGTGCCATCAGCCCCCCAGGGGGCGACGGAAACACCATATATTTT

D gene: .
clone size: .
V gene: TRBV19
J gene: TRBJ1-5
CDR3 protein: CASSIASGTYDQPQHF
CDR3 DNA: TGTGCCAGTAGTATAGCTTCCGGGACATACGATCAGCCCCAGCATTTT

D gene: TRBD2
clone size: .
V gene: TRBV19
J gene: TRBJ2-3
CDR3 protein: CASSGAGGDTQYF
CDR3 DNA: TGTGCCAGTAGTGGAGCGGGAGGAGATACGCAGTATTTT

D gene: TRBD2
clone size: .
V gene: TRBV6-6
J gene: TRBJ2-1
CDR3 protein: CATETSGYNEQFF
CDR3 DNA: TGTGCCACCGAGACTAGCGGATACAATGAGCAGTTCTTC

D gene: .
clone size: .
V gene: TRBV30
J gene: TRBJ2-4
CDR3 protein: CAWSVIGGRQYF
CDR3 DNA: TGTGCCTGGAGTGTAATCGGGGGACGTCAGTACTTC

D gene: .
clone size: .
V gene: TRBV6-5
J gene: TRBJ2-4
CDR3 protein: CASSYGGLAKNIQYF
CDR3 DNA: TGTGCCAGCAGTTACGGCGGATTAGCCAAAAACATTCAGTACTTC

D gene: .
clone size: .
V gene: TRBV30
J gene: TRBJ2-7
CDR3 protein: CAWGVGGPVYEQYF
CDR3 DNA: TGTGCCTGGGGAGTGGGGGGGCCCGTCTACGAGCAGTACTTC

D gene: TRBD2
clone size: .
V gene: TRBV7-9
J gene: TRBJ2-1
CDR3 protein: CASSLDGLASVDEQFF
CDR3 DNA: TGTGCCAGCAGCTTAGATGGACTAGCCTCGGTCGATGAGCAGTTCTTC

D gene: TRBD2
clone size: .
V gene: TRBV6-4
J gene: TRBJ2-1
CDR3 protein: CASSDSTSGSNEQFF
CDR3 DNA: TGTGCCAGCAGTGACTCGACTAGCGGGAGCAATGAGCAGTTCTTC

D gene: TRBD2
clone size: .
V gene: TRBV11-2
J gene: TRBJ2-5
CDR3 protein: CASSLTGGPVGETQYF
CDR3 DNA: TGTGCCAGCAGCTTAACGGGAGGGCCGGTCGGGGAGACCCAGTACTTC

D gene: TRBD1
clone size: .
V gene: TRBV6-1
J gene: TRBJ2-1
CDR3 protein: CASSVGQGNYNEQFF
CDR3 DNA: TGTGCCAGCAGTGTAGGACAGGGAAACTACAATGAGCAGTTCTTC

D gene: TRBD2
clone size: .
V gene: TRBV5-4
J gene: TRBJ2-3
CDR3 protein: CASSLRTSGLTDTQYF
CDR3 DNA: TGTGCCAGCAGCTTGCGGACTAGCGGACTCACAGATACGCAGTATTTT

D gene: TRBD2
clone size: .
V gene: TRBV7-2
J gene: TRBJ2-1
CDR3 protein: CASAPGLAGYGRRNEQFF
CDR3 DNA: TGTGCCAGCGCGCCGGGACTAGCGGGATATGGTCGGAGGAATGAGCAGTTCTTC

D gene: TRBD2
clone size: .
V gene: TRBV19
J gene: TRBJ2-7
CDR3 protein: CASSIEEGGYYEQYF
CDR3 DNA: TGTGCCAGTAGTATTGAAGAGGGAGGGTACTACGAGCAGTACTTC

D gene: .
clone size: .
V gene: TRBV5-6
J gene: TRBJ2-3
CDR3 protein: CASSLRPWRLATDTQYF
CDR3 DNA: TGTGCCAGCAGCTTGAGGCCATGGAGGCTAGCCACAGATACGCAGTATTTT

D gene: .
clone size: .
V gene: TRBV9
J gene: TRBJ2-2
CDR3 protein: CASSVSGMGGGELFF
CDR3 DNA: TGTGCCAGCAGCGTTTCCGGGATGGGAGGCGGGGAGCTGTTTTTT

D gene: .
clone size: once
V gene: TRBV5-1
J gene: TRBJ2-5
CDR3 protein: CASSLGRGKETQYF
CDR3 DNA: TGCGCCAGCAGCTTGGGCAGGGGAAAAGAGACCCAGTACTTC

D gene: .
clone size: .
V gene: TRBV7-8
J gene: TRBJ2-7
CDR3 protein: CASSLAAGMVTTYEQYF
CDR3 DNA: TGTGCCAGCAGCTTAGCGGCAGGGATGGTTACCACCTACGAGCAGTACTTC

D gene: TRBD1
clone size: .
V gene: TRBV5-1
J gene: TRBJ2-7
CDR3 protein: CASTTGASYEQYF
CDR3 DNA: TGCGCCAGCACAACAGGGGCATCCTACGAGCAGTACTTC

D gene: TRBD2
clone size: .
V gene: TRBV30
J gene: TRBJ2-1
CDR3 protein: CAWDTLGLGGEQFF
CDR3 DNA: TGTGCCTGGGACACGCTGGGACTAGGAGGTGAGCAGTTCTTC

D gene: TRBD1
clone size: .
V gene: TRBV9
J gene: TRBJ1-3
CDR3 protein: CASSPRQGSASGNTIYF
CDR3 DNA: TGTGCCAGCAGCCCCCGACAGGGGTCGGCCTCTGGAAACACCATATATTTT

D gene: .
clone size: .
V gene: TRBV5-1
J gene: TRBJ2-5
CDR3 protein: CASSPGTIPSKETQYF
CDR3 DNA: TGCGCCAGCAGCCCCGGAACTATCCCCTCTAAAGAGACCCAGTACTTC

D gene: .
clone size: once
V gene: TRBV18
J gene: TRBJ1-1
CDR3 protein: CASSPSGAEAFF
CDR3 DNA: TGTGCCAGCTCACCATCGGGTGCTGAAGCTTTCTTT

D gene: .
clone size: .
V gene: TRBV12-5
J gene: TRBJ2-6
CDR3 protein: CASGSRNSGANVLTF
CDR3 DNA: TGTGCTAGTGGTTCTCGTAACTCTGGGGCCAACGTCCTGACTTTC

D gene: .
clone size: .
V gene: TRBV2
J gene: TRBJ2-3
CDR3 protein: CASSDPGITDTQYF
CDR3 DNA: TGTGCCAGCAGTGATCCAGGGATCACAGATACGCAGTATTTT

D gene: TRBD2
clone size: .
V gene: TRBV14
J gene: TRBJ2-7
CDR3 protein: CASSQEPGSGRRRQYF
CDR3 DNA: TGTGCCAGCAGCCAAGAGCCGGGCAGCGGGAGGAGAAGGCAGTACTTC

D gene: TRBD2
clone size: .
V gene: TRBV6-4
J gene: TRBJ2-3
CDR3 protein: CASSDSATSGSDTQYF
CDR3 DNA: TGTGCCAGCAGTGACTCCGCGACTAGCGGGTCAGATACGCAGTATTTT

D gene: .
clone size: .
V gene: TRBV11-2
J gene: TRBJ1-4
CDR3 protein: CASRAQETNEKLFF
CDR3 DNA: TGTGCCAGCAGGGCCCAGGAAACTAATGAAAAACTGTTTTTT

D gene: .
clone size: .
V gene: TRBV7-3
J gene: TRBJ1-1
CDR3 protein: CASSTAKNTEAFF
CDR3 DNA: TGTGCCAGCAGTACAGCAAAGAACACTGAAGCTTTCTTT

D gene: .
clone size: .
V gene: TRBV6-6
J gene: TRBJ2-7
CDR3 protein: CASSYLGTGAYEQYF
CDR3 DNA: TGTGCCAGCAGTTACTTGGGGACGGGAGCCTACGAGCAGTACTTC

D gene: .
clone size: .
V gene: TRBV7-8
J gene: TRBJ2-1
CDR3 protein: CASSLPGVDANEQFF
CDR3 DNA: TGTGCCAGCAGCTTACCGGGGGTAGACGCGAATGAGCAGTTCTTC

D gene: .
clone size: .
V gene: TRBV2
J gene: TRBJ1-2
CDR3 protein: CASRAGEGYTF
CDR3 DNA: TGTGCCAGCAGGGCCGGAGAGGGCTACACCTTC

D gene: .
clone size: .
V gene: TRBV5-1
J gene: TRBJ2-2
CDR3 protein: CASTRQADHTGELFF
CDR3 DNA: TGCGCCAGCACGCGACAAGCGGACCACACCGGGGAGCTGTTTTTT

D gene: .
clone size: .
V gene: TRBV16
J gene: TRBJ1-2
CDR3 protein: CASSQSYRDGYGYTF
CDR3 DNA: TGTGCCAGCAGCCAATCGTACAGGGACGGCTATGGCTACACCTTC

D gene: TRBD1
clone size: .
V gene: TRBV2
J gene: TRBJ1-4
CDR3 protein: CASRGQGAKKLFF
CDR3 DNA: TGTGCCAGCAGGGGACAGGGGGCGAAGAAACTGTTTTTT

D gene: .
clone size: .
V gene: TRBV30
J gene: TRBJ2-7
CDR3 protein: CAWSAAWDTSYEQYF
CDR3 DNA: TGTGCCTGGAGCGCAGCCTGGGACACCTCCTACGAGCAGTACTTC

D gene: TRBD2
clone size: once
V gene: TRBV19
J gene: TRBJ2-7
CDR3 protein: CASSLNRDYSYEQYF
CDR3 DNA: TGTGCCAGTAGTTTAAACCGGGACTACTCCTACGAGCAGTACTTC

D gene: TRBD1
clone size: few
V gene: TRBV7-2
J gene: TRBJ1-1
CDR3 protein: CASSLDRGNTEAFF
CDR3 DNA: TGTGCCAGCAGCTTGGACAGGGGGAACACTGAAGCTTTCTTT

D gene: TRBD2
clone size: .
V gene: TRBV7-2
J gene: TRBJ2-7
CDR3 protein: CASSSGLAGPYEQYF
CDR3 DNA: TGTGCCAGCAGCTCCGGACTAGCGGGACCCTACGAGCAGTACTTC

D gene: .
clone size: .
V gene: TRBV4-2
J gene: TRBJ2-5
CDR3 protein: CASSQATVSTHSQETQYF
CDR3 DNA: TGTGCCAGCAGCCAAGCAACGGTATCGACACATTCACAAGAGACCCAGTACTTC

D gene: .
clone size: .
V gene: TRBV4-1
J gene: TRBJ1-5
CDR3 protein: CASSRNFRDNQPQHF
CDR3 DNA: TGCGCCAGCAGCCGAAACTTCAGGGACAATCAGCCCCAGCATTTT

D gene: .
clone size: .
V gene: TRBV6-1
J gene: TRBJ1-1
CDR3 protein: CASRGAGAEAFF
CDR3 DNA: TGTGCCAGCAGGGGGGCAGGGGCTGAAGCTTTCTTT

D gene: .
clone size: .
V gene: TRBV29-1
J gene: TRBJ1-2
CDR3 protein: CSDLSPLRDTF
CDR3 DNA: TGCAGCGACCTTAGCCCCCTCCGGGACACCTTC

D gene: TRBD2
clone size: .
V gene: TRBV11-3
J gene: TRBJ2-2
CDR3 protein: CASSLWEGVNTGELFF
CDR3 DNA: TGTGCCAGCAGCTTGTGGGAGGGAGTTAACACCGGGGAGCTGTTTTTT

D gene: .
clone size: .
V gene: TRBV9
J gene: TRBJ1-1
CDR3 protein: CASSVTGKRDTEAFF
CDR3 DNA: TGTGCCAGCAGCGTTACAGGGAAGAGGGACACTGAAGCTTTCTTT